Listed here are 25 T cell receptor beta chains from one sample, sequenced in a study of blood T cell repertoires in COVID-19. Clones were sequenced by immunoSEQ multiplex PCR, and TCRdb holds only the in-frame ones, with some missing. Of 200,000 to 300,000 clones listed, about 80% are singletons. The sequenced material came from peripheral blood. The receptor set was obtained from a woman over 75 with acute or convalescent COVID-19.

V gene TRBV5-4 combines with J gene TRBJ2-3; 11 nucleotides line up with TRBD2. Unmatched junction bases numbered 5, after V lost 0 bases and J lost 5 bases. The CDR3 has 16 residues. CDR1 is SGHNT and CDR2 is YYREEE in the germline V gene (reference sequence). The CDR3 reads CASSLVSGGAVDTQYF. The CDR3 DNA is TGTGCCAGCAGCTTGGTTAGCGGGGGGGCCGTAGATACGCAGTATTTT. Filled out from reference TRBV5-4 and TRBJ2-3, the complete variable domain reads ETGVTQSPTHLIKTRGQQVTLRCSSQSGHNTVSWYQQALGQGPQFIFQYYREEENGRGNFPPRFSGLQFPNYSSELNVNALELDDSALYLCASSLVSGGAVDTQYFGPGTRLTVL.

The chain joins TRBV5-4 to TRBJ2-1; perhaps TRBD1 as D (6 bases). This CDR3 has 13 residues. The germline V gene has CDR1 SGHNT and CDR2 YYREEE (reference sequence). V gave up 0 bases and J gave up 6 bases, with 7 bases separating them. As DNA, the CDR3 is TGTGCCAGCAGCTTGGTGGGGGCCAATGAGCAGTTCTTC. Translated, it gives CASSLVGANEQFF.

The gene calls are TRBV6-5 and TRBJ2-7; TRBD2 matches 7 bases. Trimming cost V 5 bases and J 2 bases; bases outside gene matches: 3. The germline V gene has CDR1 MNHEY and CDR2 SVGAGI. The CDR3 has 13 amino acids. The CDR3 nucleotides are TGTGCCAGCAGTAGCGGGGAGCCCTACGAGCAGTACTTC. This gives the protein CASSSGEPYEQYF.

This sequence joins TRBV19 and TRBJ2-5; TRBD2 is a possible D gene (6 bases). Trimming took off 2 bases at V and 1 base at J, with 17 bases between the two ends. This CDR3 contains 17 residues. Looked up from germline, CDR1 is LNHDA and CDR2 is SQIVND (reference sequence). As DNA, the CDR3 is TGTGCCAGTAGTATACGTGGGGGGAACGGGGCCCAAGAGACCCAGTACTTC. Its translation: CASSIRGGNGAQETQYF.

This sequence joins TRBV2 and TRBJ1-2; 12 bases line up with TRBD1. Losses at the gene ends were 6 bases for V and 7 bases for J; bases not matched to a gene: 21. The CDR3 is 19 residues long. Germline V CDR1 and CDR2: SNHLY, FYNNEI. The chain's CDR3 is CASSRPWRDRGQESIGYTF. Written as DNA, the CDR3 is TGTGCCAGCAGCCGGCCGTGGCGGGACAGGGGGCAAGAGTCAATTGGCTACACCTTC.

The chain recombines TRBV28 with TRBJ2-5, with 10 bases aligning to TRBD2. This CDR3 comprises 14 residues. CDR1 is MDHEN, CDR2 SYDVKM, per germline. With V trimmed by 2 bases and J by 5 bases, 2 bases remained unmatched. For the CDR3, the DNA is TGTGCCAGCAGTTTAAGCGGGGGGGTTGAGACCCAGTACTTC. The encoded protein is CASSLSGGVETQYF.

The CDR3 protein is CSVESRDRGLSTDTQYF. In nucleotides, the CDR3 is TGCAGCGTCGAATCTCGTGACAGGGGACTTAGCACAGATACGCAGTATTTT. J is TRBJ2-3 and V is TRBV29-1; 8 bases map to TRBD1. From germline, CDR1 is SQVTM and CDR2 ANQGSEA. This CDR3 spans 17 amino acids. The V and J ends lost 6 bases and 0 bases, in that order; junction bases with no gene match: 14.

The rearrangement links TRBV6-1 to TRBJ1-6, with 7 bases fitting TRBD1. This CDR3 spans 15 amino acids. Germline trimming cut 1 base from V and 6 bases from J; bases unmatched to any gene: 3. CDR1 and CDR2 from the germline V gene are MNHNS and SASEGT. CDR3 region: CASSEDGTVNSPLHF. The CDR3 DNA reads TGTGCCAGCAGTGAAGACGGGACAGTTAATTCACCCCTCCACTTT.

CDR3 nucleotide sequence: TGTGCCAGCGGACAGAACTATGGCTACACCTTC. This encodes CASGQNYGYTF. The V gene is TRBV2, the J gene TRBJ1-2; D may be TRBD1 (6 bases). The CDR3 sequence is 11 residues long. Germline V gene lookup returns CDR1 SNHLY and CDR2 FYNNEI. Trimming removed 8 bases from V and 2 bases from J, with 6 bases in between.

J is TRBJ1-6 and V is TRBV2, with D hard to call. Trimming left V 6 bases short and J 0 bases short, with 9 bases between. Germline values: CDR1 SNHLY, CDR2 FYNNEI. The CDR3 length is 15 residues. Here the CDR3 reads CASRASFSYNSPLHF. The CDR3 bases are TGTGCCAGCAGGGCTTCGTTCTCCTATAATTCACCCCTCCACTTT.

V and J are TRBV28 and TRBJ1-2, with unresolved D. V lost 7 bases and J lost 5, with 8 bases in between. Per the germline V gene, CDR1 is MDHEN and CDR2 is SYDVKM. The CDR3 loop spans 11 amino acids. CDR3 in amino acids: CASKTRYGYTF. In DNA form, the CDR3 reads TGTGCCAGCAAAACTCGATATGGCTACACCTTC.

On this clone: The sample holds other DNA sequences that translate to the same CDR3. The J gene is TRBJ1-2, the V gene TRBV6-5; TRBD1 matches at 11 bases. The ends lost 2 bases at V and 4 bases at J; junction bases unmatched: 3. CDR3 length: 15 residues. Germline assignment: CDR1 MNHEY and CDR2 SVGAGI. DNA of the CDR3: TGTGCCAGCAGTTACAGGGACAGGGGGGGCTATGGCTACACCTTC. Translation gives CASSYRDRGGYGYTF.

This chain connects TRBV4-1 to TRBJ2-3, with TRBD2 matching over 10 bases. The CDR3 runs 16 residues. Germline V gives CDR1 MGHRA, CDR2 YSYEKL. V was clipped by 4 bases and J by 4 bases; unmatched bases: 8. Written as DNA, the CDR3 is TGCGCCAGCAGCCCCCTAGGAGCGGGGGGGGCAGATACGCAGTATTTT. Its translation: CASSPLGAGGADTQYF.

This clone was counted a few times. The chain combines TRBV2 with TRBJ1-4, with a tentative D call TRBD1 (5 bases). The germline gives CDR1 SNHLY, CDR2 FYNNEI. The CDR3 length is 14 residues. V lost 1 base, J lost 10 bases, and 13 bases lay in between. CDR3 DNA: TGTGCCAGCAGTGAAGGGCAGGGCGGTGGAAAACTGTTTTTT. Encoded protein: CASSEGQGGGKLFF.

This clone was counted a few times. The chain joins TRBV7-6 to TRBJ1-1; a possible D gene is TRBD1 (6 bases). Germline V gene sequence: CDR1 SGHVS, CDR2 FNYEAQ. The CDR3 consists of 18 residues. Trimming pared 4 bases from V and 4 bases from J, leaving 25 bases between. CDR3 region: CASSSTQGPGKGVTEAFF. The CDR3 nucleotides are TGTGCCAGCAGCTCTACCCAGGGGCCTGGAAAGGGGGTCACTGAAGCTTTCTTT. The entire variable domain, with the rest obtained from reference TRBV7-6 and TRBJ1-1, is as follows: GAGVSQSPRYKVTKRGQDVALRCDPISGHVSLYWYRQALGQGPEFLTYFNYEAQQDKSGLPNDRFSAERPEGSISTLTIQRTEQRDSAMYRCASSSTQGPGKGVTEAFFGQGTRLTVV.

The CDR3 DNA follows: TGTGCCAGCAGCCTGGGGGCTTCATTCAATGGCTACACCTTC. It yields the protein CASSLGASFNGYTF. The V call is TRBV2, the J call TRBJ1-2; a weak D match, TRBD1 (6 bases). V was shortened by 6 bases and J by 6 bases, with 17 bases between the two germline ends. Looked up from germline, CDR1 is SNHLY and CDR2 is FYNNEI. This CDR3 has 14 residues.

V usage is TRBV2 and J usage is TRBJ1-1, with 8 positions matching TRBD1. CDR3 length: 14 amino acids. The ends lost 4 bases at V and 1 base at J; junction bases unmatched: 2. Germline V gene sequence: CDR1 SNHLY, CDR2 FYNNEI. The CDR3 sequence: CASSATGENTEAFF. The CDR3 DNA is TGTGCCAGCAGTGCGACAGGGGAGAACACTGAAGCTTTCTTT.

This clone was counted a single time. The rearrangement links TRBV7-8 to TRBJ2-6, with D hard to call. Germline-derived CDR1 and CDR2 are SGHVS and FQNEAQ. Trimming removed 4 bases from V and 1 base from J, with 8 bases in between. The CDR3 is made up of 15 amino acids. CDR3 residues: CASSSPPSGANVLTF. In DNA, the CDR3 is TGTGCCAGCAGCTCCCCCCCGTCTGGGGCCAACGTCCTGACTTTC.

In its sample, this clone was seen a few times. The chain recombines TRBV4-1 with TRBJ1-4; D gene uncertain. The CDR3 is 12 amino acids. Germline values: CDR1 MGHRA, CDR2 YSYEKL. Trimming stripped 0 bases from V and 8 bases from J, with 4 bases between. The CDR3 loop reads CASSQDREKLFF. The CDR3 nucleotides are TGCGCCAGCAGCCAAGACAGAGAAAAACTGTTTTTT.

The chain is built from TRBV18 and TRBJ2-3, with TRBD1 identical over 7 bases. Per the germline V gene, CDR1 is KGHSH and CDR2 is LQKENI. With 3 bases clipped from V and 1 base from J, the junction kept 7 bases outside the gene matches. CDR3 size: 16 residues. CDR3 loop: CASSPTGKGGTDTQYF. CDR3 nucleotide sequence: TGTGCCAGCTCACCGACAGGGAAGGGGGGCACAGATACGCAGTATTTT.

The chain has TRBV5-1 and TRBJ1-6, with TRBD1 as a possible D gene (5 bases). V was cut by 3 bases and J by 4 bases, with 8 bases left in between. Germline values: CDR1 SGHRS, CDR2 YFSETQ. This CDR3 has 14 residues. CDR3 region: CASSSTGYNSPLHF. The CDR3 DNA reads TGCGCCAGCAGCTCCACAGGATATAATTCACCCCTCCACTTT.

The CDR3 nucleotides are TGTGCCAGCAGGCCTCCCCCCGGGAACCCTATTGAGCAGTACTTC. Translation: CASRPPPGNPIEQYF. The chain is built from TRBV28 and TRBJ2-7; a weak D match, TRBD2 (5 bases). With 6 bases removed from V and 7 bases from J, the gap between germline ends came to 22 bases. From germline, CDR1 is MDHEN and CDR2 SYDVKM. The length of the CDR3 is 15 residues. The full variable domain, in which reference TRBV28 and TRBJ2-7 provide the parts outside the CDR3, is DVKVTQSSRYLVKRTGEKVFLECVQDMDHENMFWYRQDPGLGLRLIYFSYDVKMKEKGDIPEGYSVSREKKERFSLILESASTNQTSMYLCASRPPPGNPIEQYFGPGTRLTVT.

This chain connects TRBV12-3 or TRBV12-4 to TRBJ1-4; D gene unclear. The CDR3 extends over 13 amino acids. Trimming took off 6 bases at V and 8 bases at J, with 13 bases between the two ends. The CDR3 protein is CASSPGGEEKLFF. As DNA, the CDR3 is TGTGCCAGCAGCCCCGGTGGAGAAGAAAAACTGTTTTTT.

The chain carries TRBV9 and TRBJ2-2, with 7 nucleotides matching TRBD1. CDR3 length equals 16 residues. Germline values: CDR1 SGDLS, CDR2 YYNGEE. J lost 0 bases, V lost 0 bases, and 2 bases had no gene match. CDR3 bases: TGTGCCAGCAGCGTAGCTGGGACAGCGAACACCGGGGAGCTGTTTTTT. Its translation: CASSVAGTANTGELFF. Based on the CDR3 plus reference TRBV9 and TRBJ2-2, the full variable domain is DSGVTQTPKHLITATGQRVTLRCSPRSGDLSVYWYQQSLDQGLQFLIQYYNGEERAKGNILERFSAQQFPDLHSELNLSSLELGDSALYFCASSVAGTANTGELFFGEGSRLTVL.

Remarks on this clone: Other DNA sequences in this sample translate to the same CDR3. The chain links TRBV29-1 to TRBJ2-5, with TRBD1 matching over 8 bases. The CDR3 has 12 amino acids. The germline CDR1 and CDR2 sequences are SQVTM and ANQGSEA. J was trimmed by 2 bases and V by 6 bases; bases with no gene match: 2. CDR3 region: CSVGQGQETQYF. The CDR3 DNA reads TGCAGCGTCGGACAGGGACAAGAGACCCAGTACTTC. The complete variable domain, with remaining parts taken from reference TRBV29-1 and TRBJ2-5, reads SAVISQKPSRDICQRGTSLTIQCQVDSQVTMMFWYRQQPGQSLTLIATANQGSEATYESGFVIDKFPISRPNLTFSTLTVSNMSPEDSSIYLCSVGQGQETQYFGPGTRLLVL.